This T cell receptor (beta chain) was recovered during a study of neurological immune-mediated disorders. Overall study results and limits: No CDR3 amino acid sequences were shared by expanded clones across subjects, suggesting private repertoires in all groups. The phylogenetic placement of 18 of 34 multiple sclerosis patients' repertoires in one related-CDR3 cluster constitutes a possible signature. The greatest TCR clonal expansion occurred in HTLV-1-associated myelopathy and the least in multiple sclerosis, which fell below healthy controls.

This clonotype was counted many times. The antigen remains unidentified. CDR1 is LGHNA and CDR2 is YSLEER in the germline V gene. V was trimmed by 5 bases and J by 11 bases, leaving 15 bases between them. This CDR3 has 12 amino acids. The team produced cDNA through 5'RACE using 10-nucleotide random UMIs. Each CDR3 protein is one row after TCRdb ran MiXCR on the 5' RACE reads. The sample shows tens of thousands of distinct CDR3 sequences, 2.5% to 3% of them seen only once. The sequence came from a woman between 25 and 40 years old with multiple sclerosis. The genes are TRBV4-3 and TRBJ1-1; D ambiguous. Material for sequencing was PBMCs. CDR3 DNA sequence: TGCGCCAGCAGCATGACCTTTTTCATGGCTTTCTTT. Protein product: CASSMTFFMAFF.